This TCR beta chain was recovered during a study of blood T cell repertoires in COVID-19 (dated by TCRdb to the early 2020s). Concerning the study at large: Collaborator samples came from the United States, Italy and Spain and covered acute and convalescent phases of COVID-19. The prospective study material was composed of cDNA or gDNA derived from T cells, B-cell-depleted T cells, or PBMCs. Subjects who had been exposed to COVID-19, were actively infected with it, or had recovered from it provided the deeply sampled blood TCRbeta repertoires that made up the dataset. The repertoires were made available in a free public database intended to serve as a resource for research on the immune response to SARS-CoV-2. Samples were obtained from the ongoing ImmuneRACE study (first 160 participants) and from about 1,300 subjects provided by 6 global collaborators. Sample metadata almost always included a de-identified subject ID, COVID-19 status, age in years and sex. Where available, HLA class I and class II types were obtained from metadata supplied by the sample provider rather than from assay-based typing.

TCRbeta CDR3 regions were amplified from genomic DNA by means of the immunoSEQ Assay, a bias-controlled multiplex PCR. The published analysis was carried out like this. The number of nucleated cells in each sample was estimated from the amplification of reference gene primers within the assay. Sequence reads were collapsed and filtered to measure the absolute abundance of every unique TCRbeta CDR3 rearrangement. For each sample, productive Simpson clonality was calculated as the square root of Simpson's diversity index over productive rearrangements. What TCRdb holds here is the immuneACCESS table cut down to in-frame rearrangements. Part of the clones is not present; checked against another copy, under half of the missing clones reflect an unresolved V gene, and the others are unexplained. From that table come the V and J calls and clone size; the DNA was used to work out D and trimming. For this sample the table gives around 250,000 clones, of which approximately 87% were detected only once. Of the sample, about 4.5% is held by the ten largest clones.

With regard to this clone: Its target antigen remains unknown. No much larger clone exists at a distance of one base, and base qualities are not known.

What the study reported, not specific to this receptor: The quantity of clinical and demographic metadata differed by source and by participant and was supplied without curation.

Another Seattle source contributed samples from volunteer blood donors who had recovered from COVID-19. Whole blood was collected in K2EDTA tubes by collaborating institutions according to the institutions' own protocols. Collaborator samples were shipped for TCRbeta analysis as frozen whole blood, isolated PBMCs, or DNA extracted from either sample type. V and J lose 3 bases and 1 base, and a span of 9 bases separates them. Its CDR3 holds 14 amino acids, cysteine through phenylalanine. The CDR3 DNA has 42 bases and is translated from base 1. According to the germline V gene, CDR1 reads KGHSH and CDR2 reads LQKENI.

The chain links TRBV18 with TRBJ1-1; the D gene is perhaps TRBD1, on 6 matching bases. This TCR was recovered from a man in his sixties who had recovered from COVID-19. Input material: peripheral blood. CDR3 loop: CASSPDRPNTEAFF. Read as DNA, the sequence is TGTGCCAGCTCACCGGACAGACCGAACACTGAAGCTTTCTTT. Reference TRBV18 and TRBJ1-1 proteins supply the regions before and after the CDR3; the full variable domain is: NAGVMQNPRHLVRRRGQEARLRCSPMKGHSHVYWYRQLPEEGLKFMVYLQKENIIDESGMPKERFSAEFPKEGPSILRIQQVVRGDSAAYFCASSPDRPNTEAFFGQGTRLTVV.